Sequencing of this TCR beta chain was carried out in a study of post-analysis software for immune sequencing data. Study in general: The disease courses covered relapsing-remitting, secondary progressive and progressive-relapsing multiple sclerosis.

Unique molecular identifiers tagged the TCR beta cDNA libraries. Input populations of 1 to 10 million T cells gave rise to about 480,000 cDNA molecules. TCRdb used MiXCR to reprocess the PCR reads, holding one entry per CDR3 protein. The repertoire includes approximately 730,000 distinct CDR3 sequences, 35% to 55% of them detected once, and roughly 4.9% sits in the top ten. Study-wide findings and caveats: Strong co-clustering by F measure linked samples that shared a preparation batch. Controls had significantly higher normalized Chao1 diversity than multiple sclerosis patients. Four to six TRBV segments were significantly more frequent in patients than in controls. TRBV5-6, TRBV5-1 and TRBV20-1 were among these segments.

CDR3 size: 16 residues. Germline lookup yields CDR1 KGHDR and CDR2 SFDVKD. Concerning this clonotype: Its antigen is unknown.

The V gene is TRBV24-1, the J gene TRBJ2-7; 7 bases fit TRBD1. The J call may be mistaken, given a closer DNA end match to TRBJ2-5. Material: blood. The receptor was isolated from a girl between 10 and 17 years old with multiple sclerosis. CDR3 nucleotides: TGTGCCACCAGTGACACCGGACAGGCGATCCAAGAGACCCAGTACTTC. Protein sequence: CATSDTGQAIQETQYF.